These 4 T cell receptor beta chains were all obtained from the same sample, sequenced in a study of blood T cell repertoires in COVID-19. The assay was immunoSEQ multiplex PCR, and TCRdb's table has in-frame clones only and misses some. This sample yields approximately 270,000 clones, of which about 80% are seen a single time; 15% to 19% belongs to the top ten. Source material: peripheral blood. The receptors were sampled from a person aged 65 to 79 with COVID-19, enrolled during active disease.

This clone was observed a few times. The chain links TRBV9 to TRBJ2-1; TRBD2 matches at 13 bases. V lost 3 bases to trimming and J lost 5 bases; unmatched junction nucleotides: 2. The CDR3 runs to 15 residues. Germline CDR1 reads SGDLS; CDR2 reads YYNGEE. CDR3 bases: TGTGCCAGCAGCGGAGGACTAGCGGGAGACAATGAGCAGTTCTTC. Protein sequence: CASSGGLAGDNEQFF. Complete variable domain (other parts from reference TRBV9 and TRBJ2-1): DSGVTQTPKHLITATGQRVTLRCSPRSGDLSVYWYQQSLDQGLQFLIQYYNGEERAKGNILERFSAQQFPDLHSELNLSSLELGDSALYFCASSGGLAGDNEQFFGPGTRLTVL.

The rearrangement joins TRBV29-1 to TRBJ1-2, with D possibly matching TRBD1 (6 bases). The CDR3 is 12 residues long. Germline V gives CDR1 SQVTM, CDR2 ANQGSEA. The ends were cut back, 8 bases at V and 7 bases at J, with 17 bases in the middle. CDR3 in amino acids: CSTRGGQGGYTF. The CDR3 nucleotides read TGCAGCACCCGGGGGGGGCAGGGTGGCTACACCTTC.

This clone occurred a few times. CDR3 DNA: TGCGCCAGCAGCTTGGGGGGCGCAACTAATGAAAAACTGTTTTTT. Protein product: CASSLGGATNEKLFF. The chain couples TRBV5-1 to TRBJ1-4, with D tentatively TRBD1 (5 bases). The CDR3 contains 15 residues. CDR1 and CDR2 (germline): SGHRS, YFSETQ. V dropped 0 bases and J dropped 0 bases, with 6 bases sitting between them.

The CDR3 loop is CASSPPPGTGSDEQYF. The CDR3 DNA reads as TGTGCCAGCAGCCCTCCCCCCGGGACAGGGTCCGACGAGCAGTACTTC. The chain is built from TRBV11-2 and TRBJ2-7, with 9 positions matching TRBD1. The CDR3 has 16 residues. The germline V gene encodes CDR1 SGHAT and CDR2 FQNNGV. After removal of 5 bases from V and 5 bases from J, the junction contained 13 bases not matched to a gene.